This T cell receptor beta chain came from a study of T cells in Graves' hyperthyroidism and ophthalmopathy. The wider study: It was at initial diagnosis, before any treatment, that peripheral blood was collected.

The germline V gene has CDR1 MDHEN and CDR2 SYDVKM. Trimming cost V 7 bases and J 7 bases, with 19 bases left between them. The CDR3 totals 15 residues. The source material, RNA transcripts, was used to amplify TCR beta CDR3 regions. The TCR CDR3 was amplified in a first-round RT-PCR using the HTBI primer set. In TCRdb, the multiplex PCR reads were re-called with MiXCR into one record per CDR3 protein. The sample consists of fewer than 650,000 distinct CDR3 sequences, 14% of them appearing once. The sequenced sample was blood. This receptor was taken from a woman between 18 and 29 years old with Graves' ophthalmopathy. The V call is TRBV28, the J call TRBJ1-4, with a tentative D call TRBD1 (6 bases). The CDR3 reads CASTGMRGAGEKLFF. In nucleotides, the CDR3 is TGTGCCAGCACGGGAATGAGGGGGGCGGGTGAAAAACTGTTTTTT. The entire variable domain, with the rest obtained from reference TRBV28 and TRBJ1-4, is as follows: DVKVTQSSRYLVKRTGEKVFLECVQDMDHENMFWYRQDPGLGLRLIYFSYDVKMKEKGDIPEGYSVSREKKERFSLILESASTNQTSMYLCASTGMRGAGEKLFFGSGTQLSVL.